These T cell receptor beta chains were read from a single sample in a study of blood T cell repertoires in COVID-19. Clones were read by immunoSEQ multiplex PCR, and TCRdb kept only the in-frame ones, dropping some. The table lists about 350,000 clones, 88% of them singletons, with about 0.94% in the top ten. The specimen was PBMCs or T cells enriched from blood (not recorded which). These receptors came from a woman in her twenties or thirties who had been exposed to COVID-19. The CDR3 runs from the conserved cysteine through the conserved F or W. Fields, in order: clone size, D gene, J gene, CDR3 length, V gene, CDR3 protein, CDR3 DNA. D genes are given only for firm matches. Size tells how often a clone was seen (once, few, many) or the class of an expanded clone, and some rows leave it out.

clone size: .
D gene: .
J gene: TRBJ2-7
CDR3 length: 16
V gene: TRBV5-1
CDR3 protein: CASSSTTGHYDYEQYF
CDR3 DNA: TGCGCCAGCAGCTCCACTACGGGACATTATGACTACGAGCAGTACTTC

clone size: .
D gene: TRBD2
J gene: TRBJ2-5
CDR3 length: 15
V gene: TRBV5-1
CDR3 protein: CASSLLSSGQETQYF
CDR3 DNA: TGCGCCAGCAGCTTGCTTTCTAGCGGGCAAGAGACCCAGTACTTC

clone size: .
D gene: .
J gene: TRBJ2-1
CDR3 length: 14
V gene: TRBV7-9
CDR3 protein: CASSYRSSYNEQFF
CDR3 DNA: TGTGCCAGCAGCTACCGTAGCTCCTACAATGAGCAGTTCTTC

clone size: .
D gene: .
J gene: TRBJ1-3
CDR3 length: 14
V gene: TRBV5-5
CDR3 protein: CASSHDTSGNTIYF
CDR3 DNA: TGTGCCAGCAGCCACGACACCTCTGGAAACACCATATATTTT

clone size: .
D gene: .
J gene: TRBJ2-7
CDR3 length: 13
V gene: TRBV29-1
CDR3 protein: CSVQRGNTYEQYF
CDR3 DNA: TGCAGCGTACAACGGGGTAATACCTACGAGCAGTACTTC

clone size: .
D gene: .
J gene: TRBJ1-5
CDR3 length: 17
V gene: TRBV19
CDR3 protein: CASSTTAPGGDNQPQHF
CDR3 DNA: TGTGCCAGTAGTACTACCGCTCCCGGGGGGGACAATCAGCCCCAGCATTTT

clone size: .
D gene: .
J gene: TRBJ1-2
CDR3 length: 14
V gene: TRBV28
CDR3 protein: CASSGPADSYGYTF
CDR3 DNA: TGTGCCAGCAGTGGGCCCGCAGACAGCTATGGCTACACCTTC

clone size: .
D gene: TRBD1
J gene: TRBJ1-5
CDR3 length: 15
V gene: TRBV18
CDR3 protein: CASTGQADGYQPQHF
CDR3 DNA: TGTGCCAGCACCGGACAGGCGGACGGTTATCAGCCCCAGCATTTT

clone size: .
D gene: .
J gene: TRBJ2-4
CDR3 length: 15
V gene: TRBV28
CDR3 protein: CASSFSGVGKNIQYF
CDR3 DNA: TGCGCCAGCAGTTTTTCGGGGGTAGGCAAAAACATTCAGTACTTC

clone size: .
D gene: TRBD1
J gene: TRBJ1-6
CDR3 length: 15
V gene: TRBV28
CDR3 protein: CASSLYRGLVSPLHF
CDR3 DNA: TGTGCCAGCAGTTTATACAGGGGGCTCGTTTCACCCCTCCACTTT

clone size: .
D gene: TRBD1
J gene: TRBJ2-7
CDR3 length: 16
V gene: TRBV19
CDR3 protein: CASSIGARGLFYEQYF
CDR3 DNA: TGTGCCAGTAGTATTGGGGCCAGGGGGCTTTTCTACGAGCAGTACTTC

clone size: .
D gene: TRBD2
J gene: TRBJ2-3
CDR3 length: 15
V gene: TRBV28
CDR3 protein: CASIISGKLGDTQYF
CDR3 DNA: TGTGCCAGCATTATTAGCGGGAAGCTTGGGGATACGCAGTATTTT

clone size: .
D gene: TRBD2
J gene: TRBJ2-5
CDR3 length: 15
V gene: TRBV27
CDR3 protein: CASRWLAGGVETQYF
CDR3 DNA: TGTGCCAGCAGGTGGCTAGCGGGAGGTGTTGAGACCCAGTACTTC

clone size: .
D gene: .
J gene: TRBJ2-7
CDR3 length: 11
V gene: TRBV20-1
CDR3 protein: CSASRGLEQYF
CDR3 DNA: TGCAGTGCTAGTAGGGGTCTCGAGCAGTACTTC

clone size: .
D gene: .
J gene: TRBJ2-7
CDR3 length: 14
V gene: TRBV11-2
CDR3 protein: CASSLQGSSYEQYF
CDR3 DNA: TGTGCCAGCAGCTTGCAGGGGAGCTCCTACGAGCAGTACTTC

clone size: .
D gene: TRBD1
J gene: TRBJ2-1
CDR3 length: 13
V gene: TRBV28
CDR3 protein: CASRPSRGNEQFF
CDR3 DNA: TGTGCCAGCAGGCCGAGCAGGGGGAATGAGCAGTTCTTC

clone size: many
D gene: .
J gene: TRBJ1-1
CDR3 length: 13
V gene: TRBV9
CDR3 protein: CASSGTTNTEAFF
CDR3 DNA: TGTGCCAGCAGCGGGACAACCAACACTGAAGCTTTCTTT

clone size: .
D gene: TRBD1
J gene: TRBJ2-2
CDR3 length: 16
V gene: TRBV7-2
CDR3 protein: CASSSRQGLGTGELFF
CDR3 DNA: TGTGCCAGCAGCTCGAGACAGGGGCTGGGCACCGGGGAGCTGTTTTTT

clone size: .
D gene: .
J gene: TRBJ2-6
CDR3 length: 17
V gene: TRBV10-3
CDR3 protein: CAISDTGISSGANVLTF
CDR3 DNA: TGTGCCATCAGTGACACAGGGATAAGCTCTGGGGCCAACGTCCTGACTTTC

clone size: .
D gene: .
J gene: TRBJ2-1
CDR3 length: 15
V gene: TRBV5-1
CDR3 protein: CASSFQGRGYNEQFF
CDR3 DNA: TGCGCCAGCAGCTTTCAGGGAAGGGGCTACAATGAGCAGTTCTTC

clone size: few
D gene: .
J gene: TRBJ1-1
CDR3 length: 14
V gene: TRBV6-5
CDR3 protein: CASRSTTGSPEAFF
CDR3 DNA: TGTGCCAGCAGGTCCACCACGGGTTCCCCTGAAGCTTTCTTT

clone size: once
D gene: .
J gene: TRBJ1-2
CDR3 length: 17
V gene: TRBV5-8
CDR3 protein: CASSFSKTGTTNYGYTF
CDR3 DNA: TGTGCCAGCAGCTTCTCGAAGACAGGCACTACTAACTATGGCTACACCTTC

clone size: .
D gene: .
J gene: TRBJ1-6
CDR3 length: 14
V gene: TRBV5-1
CDR3 protein: CASSGGGADSPLHF
CDR3 DNA: TGCGCCAGCAGCGGTGGAGGGGCGGATTCACCCCTCCACTTT

clone size: .
D gene: .
J gene: TRBJ2-6
CDR3 length: 14
V gene: TRBV7-3
CDR3 protein: CASSPNSGANVLTF
CDR3 DNA: TGTGCCAGCAGCCCAAACTCTGGGGCCAACGTCCTGACTTTC

clone size: .
D gene: .
J gene: TRBJ1-1
CDR3 length: 12
V gene: TRBV4-1
CDR3 protein: CASSQDGGAAFF
CDR3 DNA: TGCGCCAGCAGCCAAGACGGCGGTGCAGCTTTCTTT

clone size: .
D gene: TRBD1
J gene: TRBJ1-6
CDR3 length: 16
V gene: TRBV19
CDR3 protein: CASRALRQGSNSPLHF
CDR3 DNA: TGTGCCAGCAGAGCCCTCCGACAGGGAAGTAATTCACCCCTCCACTTT

clone size: .
D gene: .
J gene: TRBJ2-3
CDR3 length: 15
V gene: TRBV7-3
CDR3 protein: CASSYRGGPTDTQYF
CDR3 DNA: TGTGCCAGCAGCTACAGGGGGGGACCCACAGATACGCAGTATTTT

clone size: .
D gene: .
J gene: TRBJ1-1
CDR3 length: 13
V gene: TRBV3-1/TRBV3-2
CDR3 protein: CASSTGGGPKAFF
CDR3 DNA: TGTGCCAGCAGCACCGGGGGGGGGCCTAAAGCTTTCTTT

clone size: once
D gene: TRBD2
J gene: TRBJ2-1
CDR3 length: 15
V gene: TRBV5-1
CDR3 protein: CASNPLAGGYNEQFF
CDR3 DNA: TGCGCCAGCAATCCGCTAGCGGGGGGATACAATGAGCAGTTCTTC

clone size: .
D gene: .
J gene: TRBJ2-5
CDR3 length: 15
V gene: TRBV5-1
CDR3 protein: CASSWGQAAGETQYF
CDR3 DNA: TGCGCCAGCAGCTGGGGACAAGCGGCGGGAGAGACCCAGTACTTC

clone size: .
D gene: .
J gene: TRBJ2-5
CDR3 length: 11
V gene: TRBV29-1
CDR3 protein: CSVASGETQYF
CDR3 DNA: TGCAGCGTTGCATCGGGGGAGACCCAGTACTTC

clone size: .
D gene: .
J gene: TRBJ2-7
CDR3 length: 13
V gene: TRBV12-3/TRBV12-4
CDR3 protein: CASSLGGLDEQYF
CDR3 DNA: TGTGCCAGCAGTTTAGGAGGTCTCGATGAGCAGTACTTC

clone size: .
D gene: .
J gene: TRBJ1-3
CDR3 length: 14
V gene: TRBV19
CDR3 protein: CASSTSVAGNTIYF
CDR3 DNA: TGTGCCAGTAGTACTTCTGTCGCTGGAAACACCATATATTTT

clone size: .
D gene: .
J gene: TRBJ1-4
CDR3 length: 14
V gene: TRBV11-3
CDR3 protein: CASSRPGYNEKLFF
CDR3 DNA: TGTGCCAGCAGCCGCCCGGGGTATAATGAAAAACTGTTTTTT

clone size: once
D gene: .
J gene: TRBJ1-1
CDR3 length: 15
V gene: TRBV19
CDR3 protein: CASSIDGRGITEAFF
CDR3 DNA: TGTGCCAGTAGTATAGATGGCAGGGGAATAACTGAAGCTTTCTTT

clone size: once
D gene: TRBD2
J gene: TRBJ2-7
CDR3 length: 15
V gene: TRBV5-1
CDR3 protein: CASSLVVLGTTEQYF
CDR3 DNA: TGCGCCAGCAGCTTGGTTGTCTTGGGGACTACCGAGCAGTACTTC

clone size: few
D gene: .
J gene: TRBJ2-1
CDR3 length: 15
V gene: TRBV24-1
CDR3 protein: CATSGGRVGWNEQFF
CDR3 DNA: TGTGCCACCAGTGGGGGCAGGGTTGGATGGAATGAGCAGTTCTTC

clone size: .
D gene: TRBD1
J gene: TRBJ1-2
CDR3 length: 13
V gene: TRBV30
CDR3 protein: CAWSVGQGHGYTF
CDR3 DNA: TGTGCCTGGAGTGTGGGACAGGGGCACGGCTACACCTTC

clone size: .
D gene: .
J gene: TRBJ2-2
CDR3 length: 16
V gene: TRBV18
CDR3 protein: CASSPAGGRNTGELFF
CDR3 DNA: TGTGCCAGCTCACCCGCCGGAGGTCGGAACACCGGGGAGCTGTTTTTT

clone size: .
D gene: TRBD2
J gene: TRBJ2-3
CDR3 length: 19
V gene: TRBV28
CDR3 protein: CASTLTGLAGGSHPDTQYF
CDR3 DNA: TGTGCCAGCACCCTAACGGGACTAGCGGGAGGTTCGCACCCAGATACGCAGTATTTT

clone size: .
D gene: .
J gene: TRBJ1-3
CDR3 length: 14
V gene: TRBV12-5
CDR3 protein: CASVVDLPGNTIYF
CDR3 DNA: TGTGCTAGTGTGGTGGACTTGCCAGGAAACACCATATATTTT

clone size: .
D gene: TRBD1
J gene: TRBJ1-2
CDR3 length: 14
V gene: TRBV27
CDR3 protein: CASSTGQGAYGYTF
CDR3 DNA: TGTGCCAGCAGTACTGGACAGGGGGCCTATGGCTACACCTTC

clone size: .
D gene: .
J gene: TRBJ1-1
CDR3 length: 16
V gene: TRBV5-1
CDR3 protein: CASSRLITGFGTEAFF
CDR3 DNA: TGCGCCAGCAGCCGCCTCATAACAGGGTTTGGGACTGAAGCTTTCTTT

clone size: .
D gene: .
J gene: TRBJ2-1
CDR3 length: 15
V gene: TRBV7-8
CDR3 protein: CASSLSRTDYNEQFF
CDR3 DNA: TGTGCCAGCAGCTTAAGCAGGACAGACTACAATGAGCAGTTCTTC

clone size: .
D gene: .
J gene: TRBJ1-4
CDR3 length: 12
V gene: TRBV28
CDR3 protein: CASSLPRGILFF
CDR3 DNA: TGTGCCAGCAGTTTACCCCGAGGGATTCTGTTTTTT

clone size: .
D gene: TRBD2
J gene: TRBJ2-3
CDR3 length: 13
V gene: TRBV11-1
CDR3 protein: CAVRLAQGDTQYF
CDR3 DNA: TGTGCCGTGAGACTAGCTCAGGGAGATACGCAGTATTTT

clone size: .
D gene: TRBD2
J gene: TRBJ2-1
CDR3 length: 14
V gene: TRBV10-2
CDR3 protein: CASSGAGGYNEQFF
CDR3 DNA: TGCGCCAGCAGTGGAGCGGGGGGGTACAATGAGCAGTTCTTC

clone size: .
D gene: TRBD1
J gene: TRBJ1-5
CDR3 length: 16
V gene: TRBV3-1/TRBV3-2
CDR3 protein: CASSQEDRGTSQPQHF
CDR3 DNA: TGTGCCAGCAGCCAAGAGGACAGGGGGACGAGTCAGCCCCAGCATTTT

clone size: .
D gene: .
J gene: TRBJ2-5
CDR3 length: 13
V gene: TRBV5-1
CDR3 protein: CASSLGLVETQYF
CDR3 DNA: TGCGCCAGCAGCTTGGGACTAGTCGAGACCCAGTACTTC

clone size: once
D gene: TRBD1
J gene: TRBJ1-2
CDR3 length: 15
V gene: TRBV29-1
CDR3 protein: CSVGKAGTGGYGYTF
CDR3 DNA: TGCAGCGTCGGAAAGGCCGGGACAGGGGGGTATGGCTACACCTTC

clone size: .
D gene: .
J gene: TRBJ1-6
CDR3 length: 13
V gene: TRBV7-9
CDR3 protein: CAIDGQGGSPLHF
CDR3 DNA: TGTGCCATCGACGGTCAGGGTGGTTCACCCCTCCACTTT

clone size: .
D gene: TRBD2
J gene: TRBJ2-7
CDR3 length: 16
V gene: TRBV5-1
CDR3 protein: CASSVGGSGAGYEQYF
CDR3 DNA: TGCGCCAGCAGCGTAGGAGGGAGCGGGGCCGGATACGAGCAGTACTTC

clone size: .
D gene: .
J gene: TRBJ1-4
CDR3 length: 15
V gene: TRBV7-9
CDR3 protein: CASSHGQLLGEKLFF
CDR3 DNA: TGTGCCAGCAGCCATGGACAGCTCCTTGGTGAAAAACTGTTTTTT